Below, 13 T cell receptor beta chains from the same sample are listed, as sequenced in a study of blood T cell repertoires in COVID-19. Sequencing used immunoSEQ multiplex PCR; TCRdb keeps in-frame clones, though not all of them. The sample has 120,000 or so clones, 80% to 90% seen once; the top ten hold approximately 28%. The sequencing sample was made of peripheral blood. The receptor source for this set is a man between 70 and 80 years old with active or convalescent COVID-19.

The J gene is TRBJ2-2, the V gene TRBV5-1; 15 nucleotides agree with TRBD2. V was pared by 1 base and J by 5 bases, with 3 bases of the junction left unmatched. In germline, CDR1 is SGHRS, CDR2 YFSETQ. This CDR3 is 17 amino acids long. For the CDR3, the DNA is TGCGCCAGCAGCTTGCCGGGACTAGCGGGAGGTACCGGGGAGCTGTTTTTT. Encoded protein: CASSLPGLAGGTGELFF.

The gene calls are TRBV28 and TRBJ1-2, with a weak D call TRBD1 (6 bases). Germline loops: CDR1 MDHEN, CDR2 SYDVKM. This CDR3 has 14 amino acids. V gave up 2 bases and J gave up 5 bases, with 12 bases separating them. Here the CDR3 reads CASSLGGQGYGYTF. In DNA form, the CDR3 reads TGTGCCAGCAGTTTAGGGGGCCAGGGGTATGGCTACACCTTC.

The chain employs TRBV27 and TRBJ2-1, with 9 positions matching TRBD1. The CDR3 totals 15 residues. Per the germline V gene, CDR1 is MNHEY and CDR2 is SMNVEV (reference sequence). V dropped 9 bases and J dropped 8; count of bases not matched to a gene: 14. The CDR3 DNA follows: TGTGCCAGTAAGGGGGGTGGGACAGGGTCCTATGAGCAGTTCTTC. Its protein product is CASKGGGTGSYEQFF.

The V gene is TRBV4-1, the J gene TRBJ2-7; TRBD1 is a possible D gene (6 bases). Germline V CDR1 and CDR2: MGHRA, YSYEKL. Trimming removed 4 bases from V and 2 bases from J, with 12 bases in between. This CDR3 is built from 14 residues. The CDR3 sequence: CASSLGTTAYEQYF. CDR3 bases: TGCGCCAGCAGCCTCGGGACAACTGCCTACGAGCAGTACTTC.

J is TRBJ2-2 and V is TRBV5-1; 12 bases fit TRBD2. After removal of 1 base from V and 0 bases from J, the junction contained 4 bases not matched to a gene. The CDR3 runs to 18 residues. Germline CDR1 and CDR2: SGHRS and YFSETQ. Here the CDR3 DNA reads TGCGCCAGCAGCTTGTTAGGACTAGCGGGACCGAACACCGGGGAGCTGTTTTTT. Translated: CASSLLGLAGPNTGELFF.

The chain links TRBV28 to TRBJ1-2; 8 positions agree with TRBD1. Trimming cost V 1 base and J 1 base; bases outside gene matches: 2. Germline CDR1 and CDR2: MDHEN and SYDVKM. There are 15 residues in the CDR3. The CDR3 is CASSLLGQGNYGYTF. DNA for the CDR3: TGTGCCAGCAGTTTATTAGGACAGGGTAACTATGGCTACACCTTC.

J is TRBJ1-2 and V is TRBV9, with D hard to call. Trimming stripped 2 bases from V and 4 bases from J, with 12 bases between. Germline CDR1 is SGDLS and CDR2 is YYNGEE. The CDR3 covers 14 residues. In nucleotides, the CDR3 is TGTGCCAGCAGCGTGAGTACAGACCCCTATGGCTACACCTTC. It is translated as CASSVSTDPYGYTF. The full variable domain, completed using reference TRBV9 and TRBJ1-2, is DSGVTQTPKHLITATGQRVTLRCSPRSGDLSVYWYQQSLDQGLQFLIQYYNGEERAKGNILERFSAQQFPDLHSELNLSSLELGDSALYFCASSVSTDPYGYTFGSGTRLTVV.

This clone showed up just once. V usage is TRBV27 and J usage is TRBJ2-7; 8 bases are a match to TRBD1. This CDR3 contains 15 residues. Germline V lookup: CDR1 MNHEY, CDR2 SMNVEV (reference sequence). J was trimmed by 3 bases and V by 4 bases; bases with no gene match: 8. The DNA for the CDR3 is TGTGCCAGCAGTTCAACCGGGACAGGTAGCTACGAGCAGTACTTC. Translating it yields CASSSTGTGSYEQYF.

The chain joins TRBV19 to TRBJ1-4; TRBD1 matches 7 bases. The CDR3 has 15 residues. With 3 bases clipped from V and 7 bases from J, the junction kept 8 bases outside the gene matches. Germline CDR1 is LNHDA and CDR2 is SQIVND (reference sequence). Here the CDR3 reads CASSMRGDRGEKLFF. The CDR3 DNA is TGTGCCAGTAGTATGAGGGGGGACAGAGGTGAAAAACTGTTTTTT.

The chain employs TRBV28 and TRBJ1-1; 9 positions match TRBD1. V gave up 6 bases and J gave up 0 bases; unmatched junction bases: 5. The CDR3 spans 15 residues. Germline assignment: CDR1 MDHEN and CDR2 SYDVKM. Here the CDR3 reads CASSLTGGMNTEAFF. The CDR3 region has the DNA TGTGCCAGCAGCCTGACAGGGGGAATGAACACTGAAGCTTTCTTT.

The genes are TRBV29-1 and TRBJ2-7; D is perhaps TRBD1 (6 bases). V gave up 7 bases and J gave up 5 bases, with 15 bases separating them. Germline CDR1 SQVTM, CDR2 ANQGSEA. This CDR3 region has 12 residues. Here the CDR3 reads CSASLRGDEQYF. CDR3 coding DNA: TGCAGCGCGAGCCTCAGGGGAGACGAGCAGTACTTC.

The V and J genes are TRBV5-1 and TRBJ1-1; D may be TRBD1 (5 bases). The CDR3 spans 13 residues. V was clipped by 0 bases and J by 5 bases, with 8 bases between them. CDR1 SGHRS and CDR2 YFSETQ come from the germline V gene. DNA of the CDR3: TGCGCCAGCAGCTTGGAGCAGGGAACTGAAGCTTTCTTT. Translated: CASSLEQGTEAFF.

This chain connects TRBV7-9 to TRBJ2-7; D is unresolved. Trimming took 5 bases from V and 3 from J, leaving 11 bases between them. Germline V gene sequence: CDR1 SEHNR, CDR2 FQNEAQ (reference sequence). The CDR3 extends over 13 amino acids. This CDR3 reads CASSPSMSYEQYF. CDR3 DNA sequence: TGTGCCAGCAGCCCTAGTATGAGCTACGAGCAGTACTTC.